This TCR beta chain comes out of a study of T cell changes during pregnancy in multiple sclerosis. V was pared by 3 bases and J by 3 bases, with 2 bases of the junction left unmatched. The CDR3 runs 13 residues. Germline V CDR1 and CDR2: SGHRS, YFSETQ. Sequenced by immunoSEQ multiplex PCR; TCRdb stores in-frame clones only, minus some. The table shows tens of thousands of clones, with about 91% occurring only once. This specimen consisted of CD4+ T cells from peripheral blood mononuclear cells, obtained in the third trimester of pregnancy. The chain couples TRBV5-1 to TRBJ1-1, with TRBD1 matching 7 bases. This TCR was sampled from a female donor with multiple sclerosis, enrolled in a pregnancy study. The CDR3 DNA reads TGCGCCAGCAGCTCCAGGGGGGACACTGAAGCTTTCTTT. Protein product: CASSSRGDTEAFF.